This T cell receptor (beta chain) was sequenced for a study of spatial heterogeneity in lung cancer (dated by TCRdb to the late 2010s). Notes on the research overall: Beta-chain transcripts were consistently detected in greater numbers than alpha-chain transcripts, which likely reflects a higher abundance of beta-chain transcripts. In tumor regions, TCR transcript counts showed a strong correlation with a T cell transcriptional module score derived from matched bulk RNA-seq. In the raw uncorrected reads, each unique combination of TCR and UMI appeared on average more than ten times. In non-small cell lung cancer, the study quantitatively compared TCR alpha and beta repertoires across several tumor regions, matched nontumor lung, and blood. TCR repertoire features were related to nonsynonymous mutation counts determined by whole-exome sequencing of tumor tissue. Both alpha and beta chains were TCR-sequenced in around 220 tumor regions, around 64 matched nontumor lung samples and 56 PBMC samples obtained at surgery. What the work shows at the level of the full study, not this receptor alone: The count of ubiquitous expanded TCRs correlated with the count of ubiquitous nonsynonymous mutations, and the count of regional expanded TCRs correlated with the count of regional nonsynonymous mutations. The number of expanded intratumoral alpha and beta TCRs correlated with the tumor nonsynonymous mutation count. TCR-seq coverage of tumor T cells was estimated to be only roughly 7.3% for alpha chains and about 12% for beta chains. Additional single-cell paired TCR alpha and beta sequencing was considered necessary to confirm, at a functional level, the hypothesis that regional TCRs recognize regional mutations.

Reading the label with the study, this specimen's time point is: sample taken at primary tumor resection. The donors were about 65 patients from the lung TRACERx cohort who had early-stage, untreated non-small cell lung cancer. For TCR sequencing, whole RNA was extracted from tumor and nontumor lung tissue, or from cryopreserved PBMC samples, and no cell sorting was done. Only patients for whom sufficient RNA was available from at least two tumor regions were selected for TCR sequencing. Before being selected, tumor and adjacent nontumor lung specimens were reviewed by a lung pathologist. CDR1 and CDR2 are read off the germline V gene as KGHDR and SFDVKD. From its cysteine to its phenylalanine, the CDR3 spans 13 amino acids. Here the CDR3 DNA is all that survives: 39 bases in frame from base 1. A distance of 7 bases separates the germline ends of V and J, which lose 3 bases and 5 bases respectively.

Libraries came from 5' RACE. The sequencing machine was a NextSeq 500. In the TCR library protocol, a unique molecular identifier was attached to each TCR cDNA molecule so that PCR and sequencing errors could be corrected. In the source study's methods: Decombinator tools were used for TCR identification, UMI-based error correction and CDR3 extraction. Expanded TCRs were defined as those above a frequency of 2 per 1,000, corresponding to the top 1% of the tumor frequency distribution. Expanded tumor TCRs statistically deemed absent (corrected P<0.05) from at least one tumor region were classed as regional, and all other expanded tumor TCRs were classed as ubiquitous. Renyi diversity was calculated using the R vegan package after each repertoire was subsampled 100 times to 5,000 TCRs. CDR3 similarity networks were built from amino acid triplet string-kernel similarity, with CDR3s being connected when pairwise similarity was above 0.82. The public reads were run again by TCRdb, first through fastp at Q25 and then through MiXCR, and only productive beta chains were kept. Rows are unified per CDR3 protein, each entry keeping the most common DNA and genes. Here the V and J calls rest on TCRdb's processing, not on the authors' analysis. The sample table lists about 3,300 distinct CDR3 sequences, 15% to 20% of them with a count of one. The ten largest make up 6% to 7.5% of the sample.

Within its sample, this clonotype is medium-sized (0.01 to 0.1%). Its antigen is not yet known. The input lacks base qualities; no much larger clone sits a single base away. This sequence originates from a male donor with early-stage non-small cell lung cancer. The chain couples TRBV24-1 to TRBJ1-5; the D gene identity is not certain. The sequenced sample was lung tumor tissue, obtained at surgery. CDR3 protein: CATSDGGDQPQHF. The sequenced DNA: TGTGCCACCAGTGATGGTGGGGATCAGCCCCAGCATTTT.